The 19 T cell receptor beta chains in this list originate from one sample, sequenced in a study of shared clonotypes between healthy human individuals. Assay: immunoSEQ multiplex PCR; the TCRdb copy retains only in-frame clones and omits some. The table has approximately 980,000 clones, 70% to 85% seen once. The sample was memory CD4+ T cells sorted from blood. Subset described: CD45RA-negative fraction. The receptor source for this set is a man aged 18-30 years in good health.

The count of this clone is one. The CDR3 region is CASSLDSATYNSPLHF. The CDR3 DNA reads as TGTGCCAGCAGTCTGGACTCGGCGACCTATAATTCACCCCTCCACTTT. The chain is built from TRBV2 and TRBJ1-6; D ambiguous. Deletions cut 5 bases from V and 2 bases from J, with 13 bases between. The CDR3 is 16 amino acids. In germline, CDR1 is SNHLY, CDR2 FYNNEI.

The V gene is TRBV25-1, the J gene TRBJ2-7; D is unresolved. Trimming took 8 bases from V and 0 from J, leaving 8 bases between them. The germline V gene encodes CDR1 MGHDK and CDR2 SYGVNS. The CDR3 contains 12 residues. Here the CDR3 reads CASVGNSYEQYF. CDR3 nucleotide sequence: TGTGCCAGCGTAGGGAACTCCTACGAGCAGTACTTC.

This clone was counted a single time. The genes are TRBV7-2 and TRBJ2-7, with D unclear. Trimming stripped 2 bases from V and 5 bases from J, with 4 bases between. Germline CDR1 and CDR2: SGHTA and FQGNSA. This CDR3 spans 11 amino acids. The CDR3 here is CASSLYHEQYF. CDR3 nucleotide sequence: TGTGCCAGCAGCTTATATCACGAGCAGTACTTC.

The chain uses TRBV25-1 and TRBJ1-1, with D hard to call. This CDR3 has 14 residues. The germline gives CDR1 MGHDK, CDR2 SYGVNS. V lost 2 bases and J 0 bases, leaving 7 bases between the germline ends. The DNA of the CDR3 is TGTGCCAGCAGTGAAGGCACGGTGAACACTGAAGCTTTCTTT. Translated, it gives CASSEGTVNTEAFF.

A single count supports this clone. The chain uses TRBV11-2 and TRBJ2-2; D may be TRBD2 (5 bases). V lost 5 bases and J 4 bases, leaving 20 bases between the germline ends. The CDR3 loop spans 17 amino acids. Germline V gene lookup returns CDR1 SGHAT and CDR2 FQNNGV. DNA for the CDR3: TGTGCCAGCAGCCCCCGCACCTGGGGAGAGGTCACCGGGGAGCTGTTTTTT. Protein product: CASSPRTWGEVTGELFF.

This clone was counted only a few times. V usage is TRBV10-1 and J usage is TRBJ2-7; D is uncertain. The CDR3 consists of 13 residues. V dropped 2 bases and J dropped 5 bases, with 10 bases sitting between them. Looked up from germline, CDR1 is WNHNN and CDR2 is SYGVQD (reference sequence). The CDR3 region has the DNA TGCGCCAGCAGTGAGGATCCGGCCCACGAGCAGTACTTC. Residues: CASSEDPAHEQYF.

This rearrangement joins TRBV7-9 to TRBJ1-2; D gene unclear. Between the trimmed V and J ends, which lost 4 bases and 0 bases, there was a span of 12 bases. The germline V gene has CDR1 SEHNR and CDR2 FQNEAQ (reference sequence). This CDR3 region has 15 residues. Here the CDR3 DNA reads TGTGCCAGCAGCTATTGGGCCCAAGCTAACTATGGCTACACCTTC. Translating gives CASSYWAQANYGYTF.

This sequence joins TRBV7-2 and TRBJ2-1; D is uncertain. Trimming cost V 2 bases and J 6 bases, with 8 bases left between them. Per germline, CDR1 SGHTA and CDR2 FQGNSA. The CDR3 is 13 residues long. CDR3 in amino acids: CASSLFASNEQFF. The CDR3 DNA follows: TGTGCCAGCAGCTTATTCGCCTCCAATGAGCAGTTCTTC.

This clone came up once. The chain has TRBV30 and TRBJ2-5, with TRBD2 identical over 8 bases. Germline loops: CDR1 GTSNPN, CDR2 SVGIG (reference sequence). The CDR3 loop spans 11 amino acids. The V segment lost 8 bases and the J segment 9 bases; nucleotides outside the gene matches: 8. The CDR3 loop reads CAGSVGGAQYF. In DNA, the CDR3 is TGTGCCGGGTCGGTCGGGGGGGCCCAGTACTTC.

This clone showed up just a few times. The rearrangement links TRBV15 to TRBJ1-1, with D possibly being TRBD1 (6 bases). The CDR3 consists of 15 residues. The V and J ends lost 3 bases and 1 base respectively, with 12 bases between them. Germline CDR1 and CDR2: LNHNV and YYDKDF (reference sequence). CDR3 nucleotide sequence: TGTGCCACCAGCAGGGTCGGGGGGCGGAACACTGAAGCTTTCTTT. It codes for CATSRVGGRNTEAFF. The full variable domain, completed using reference TRBV15 and TRBJ1-1, is DAMVIQNPRYQVTQFGKPVTLSCSQTLNHNVMYWYQQKSSQAPKLLFHYYDKDFNNEADTPDNFQSRRPNTSFCFLDIRSPGLGDTAMYLCATSRVGGRNTEAFFGQGTRLTVV.

The V gene is TRBV5-6, the J gene TRBJ1-2; a weak D match, TRBD1 (5 bases). The V gene's germline CDR1 is SGHDT and CDR2 YYEEEE. The length of the CDR3 is 15 residues. V was trimmed by 4 bases and J by 8 bases, leaving 21 bases between them. CDR3: CASSPSGGWNRGYTF. The CDR3 coding sequence is TGTGCCAGCAGCCCCAGCGGGGGATGGAATCGGGGCTACACCTTC.

The J gene is TRBJ2-3, the V gene TRBV30; 12 nucleotides align to TRBD2. From germline, CDR1 is GTSNPN and CDR2 SVGIG (reference sequence). V was clipped by 5 bases and J by 6 bases; unmatched bases: 9. The CDR3 spans 15 residues. CDR3 DNA: TGTGCCTGGCTCGGGACTAGCGGGTTGGCGGATACGCAGTATTTT. Its protein is CAWLGTSGLADTQYF. Combining the CDR3 with reference TRBV30 and TRBJ2-3 gives the whole variable domain SQTIHQWPATLVQPVGSPLSLECTVEGTSNPNLYWYRQAAGRGLQLLFYSVGIGQISSEVPQNLSASRPQDRQFILSSKKLLLSDSGFYLCAWLGTSGLADTQYFGPGTRLTVL.

J is TRBJ2-3 and V is TRBV28, with 9 bases fitting TRBD2. V shed 7 bases and J 6 bases; nucleotides not matched to a gene: 11. The CDR3 totals 15 residues. The V gene's germline CDR1 is MDHEN and CDR2 SYDVKM. The CDR3 nucleotides read TGTGCCAGCACCTCGTCCGGCGGGGGGGCTGATACGCAGTATTTT. Its translation is CASTSSGGGADTQYF. Full variable domain (rest looked up from reference TRBV28 and TRBJ2-3): DVKVTQSSRYLVKRTGEKVFLECVQDMDHENMFWYRQDPGLGLRLIYFSYDVKMKEKGDIPEGYSVSREKKERFSLILESASTNQTSMYLCASTSSGGGADTQYFGPGTRLTVL.

This clone has only a few counts. The CDR3 spells CASSHGQRPYQPQHF. The CDR3 nucleotides read TGTGCCAGCAGCCACGGACAGAGGCCTTATCAGCCCCAGCATTTT. The chain joins TRBV7-2 to TRBJ1-5, with D possibly being TRBD1 (6 bases). Trimming pared 5 bases from V and 5 bases from J, leaving 16 bases between. Germline CDR1 reads SGHTA; CDR2 reads FQGNSA. The CDR3 covers 15 residues.

This rearrangement joins TRBV5-1 to TRBJ2-5; maybe TRBD1 (5 bases). The CDR3 runs 15 residues. Germline CDR1 reads SGHRS; CDR2 reads YFSETQ. Trimming left V 0 bases short and J 4 bases short, with 13 bases between. The CDR3, as DNA: TGCGCCAGCAGCTTGGGAACCAGGGAAGGAGAGACCCAGTACTTC. Encoded protein: CASSLGTREGETQYF.

This sequence joins TRBV5-4 and TRBJ1-5; D unclear. Germline values: CDR1 SGHNT, CDR2 YYREEE (reference sequence). V lost 4 bases, J lost 5 bases, and 10 bases lay in between. This CDR3 comprises 13 residues. The CDR3 sequence is CASSEDRHQPQHF. The CDR3 bases are TGTGCCAGCAGCGAGGACCGCCATCAGCCCCAGCATTTT.

The genes are TRBV2 and TRBJ2-1; unclear D gene. This CDR3 contains 13 residues. Per germline, CDR1 SNHLY and CDR2 FYNNEI. The germline V and J ends were trimmed by 8 bases and 0 bases, with 8 bases remaining between them. The CDR3 loop reads CASSKSSYNEQFF. The CDR3 DNA is TGTGCCAGCTCTAAGAGCTCCTACAATGAGCAGTTCTTC.

Notes on this clone: Other DNA sequences of this sample code for an identical CDR3. This rearrangement joins TRBV6-6 to TRBJ1-2, with a tentative D call TRBD1 (5 bases). V gave up 5 bases and J gave up 4 bases, with 11 bases separating them. Germline CDR1 MNHNY, CDR2 SVGAGI (reference sequence). CDR3 length equals 13 residues. CDR3 amino acids: CASSPGTGYGYTF. DNA of the CDR3: TGTGCCAGCAGTCCTGGGACGGGCTATGGCTACACCTTC.

V usage is TRBV19 and J usage is TRBJ1-2; D is uncertain. V was pared by 5 bases and J by 3 bases, with 4 bases between. The CDR3 length is 11 residues. CDR1 and CDR2 from the germline V gene are LNHDA and SQIVND (reference sequence). CDR3 protein: CASSDHYGYTF. Written as DNA, the CDR3 is TGTGCCAGTAGTGACCACTATGGCTACACCTTC.